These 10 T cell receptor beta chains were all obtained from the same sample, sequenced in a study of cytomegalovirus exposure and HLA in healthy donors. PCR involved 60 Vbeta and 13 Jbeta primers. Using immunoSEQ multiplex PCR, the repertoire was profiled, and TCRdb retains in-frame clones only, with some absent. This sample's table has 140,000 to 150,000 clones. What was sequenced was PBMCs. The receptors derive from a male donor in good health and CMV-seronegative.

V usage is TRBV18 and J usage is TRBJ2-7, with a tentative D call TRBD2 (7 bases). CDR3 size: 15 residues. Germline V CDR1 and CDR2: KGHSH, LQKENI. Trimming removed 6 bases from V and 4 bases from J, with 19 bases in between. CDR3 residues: CASSLEGGYLYEQYF. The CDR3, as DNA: TGTGCCAGCTCCCTAGAGGGGGGGTACCTTTACGAGCAGTACTTC.

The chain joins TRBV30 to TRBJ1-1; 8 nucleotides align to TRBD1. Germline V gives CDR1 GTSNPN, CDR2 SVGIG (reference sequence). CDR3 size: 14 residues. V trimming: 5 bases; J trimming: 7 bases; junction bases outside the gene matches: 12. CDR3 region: CAWGQGLTRGEAFF. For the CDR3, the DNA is TGTGCCTGGGGACAGGGCCTAACTAGGGGTGAAGCTTTCTTT.

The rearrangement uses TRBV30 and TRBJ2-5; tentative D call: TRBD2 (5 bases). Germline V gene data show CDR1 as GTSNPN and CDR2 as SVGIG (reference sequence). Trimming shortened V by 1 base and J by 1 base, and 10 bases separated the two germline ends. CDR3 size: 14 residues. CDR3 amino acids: CAWSALGSQETQYF. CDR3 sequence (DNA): TGTGCCTGGAGTGCCCTAGGGAGCCAAGAGACCCAGTACTTC.

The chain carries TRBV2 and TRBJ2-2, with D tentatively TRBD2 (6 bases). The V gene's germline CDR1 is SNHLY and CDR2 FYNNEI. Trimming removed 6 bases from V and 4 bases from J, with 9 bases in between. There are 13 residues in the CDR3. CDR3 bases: TGTGCCAGCAGAGGGGACTCCACCGGGGAGCTGTTTTTT. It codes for CASRGDSTGELFF.

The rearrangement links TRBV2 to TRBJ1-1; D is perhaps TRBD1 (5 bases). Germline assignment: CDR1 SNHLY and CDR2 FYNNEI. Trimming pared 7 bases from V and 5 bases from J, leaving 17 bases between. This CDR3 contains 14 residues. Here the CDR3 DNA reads TGTGCCAGCATTTGGGTTGCGGGGGATACTGAAGCTTTCTTT. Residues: CASIWVAGDTEAFF.

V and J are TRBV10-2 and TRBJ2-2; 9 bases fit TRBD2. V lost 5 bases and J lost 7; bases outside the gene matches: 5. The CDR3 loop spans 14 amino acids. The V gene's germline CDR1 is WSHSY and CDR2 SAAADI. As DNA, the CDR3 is TGCGCCAGCAGTAGTCTAGCGGGGAGCGGGGAGCTGTTTTTT. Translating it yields CASSSLAGSGELFF.

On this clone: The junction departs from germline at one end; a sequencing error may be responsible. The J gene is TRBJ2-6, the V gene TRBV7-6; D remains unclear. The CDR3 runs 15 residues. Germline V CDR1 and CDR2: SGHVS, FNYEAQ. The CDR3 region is CASSFKSSGANVLTF. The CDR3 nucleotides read TGTGCCAGTAGCTTCAAGAGCTCTGGGGCCAACGTCCTGACTTTC.

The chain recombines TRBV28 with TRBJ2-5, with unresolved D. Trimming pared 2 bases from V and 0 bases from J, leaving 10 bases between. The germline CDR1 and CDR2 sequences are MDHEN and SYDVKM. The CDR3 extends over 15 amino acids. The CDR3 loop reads CASSLGVEYQETQYF. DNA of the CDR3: TGTGCCAGCAGTTTAGGAGTAGAGTACCAAGAGACCCAGTACTTC.

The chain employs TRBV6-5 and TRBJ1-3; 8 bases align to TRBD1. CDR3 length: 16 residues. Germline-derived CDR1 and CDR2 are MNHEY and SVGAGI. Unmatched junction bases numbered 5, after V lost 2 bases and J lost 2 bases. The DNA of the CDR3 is TGTGCCAGCAGTTACGGACAGGGTTGGGCTGGAAACACCATATATTTT. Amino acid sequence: CASSYGQGWAGNTIYF.

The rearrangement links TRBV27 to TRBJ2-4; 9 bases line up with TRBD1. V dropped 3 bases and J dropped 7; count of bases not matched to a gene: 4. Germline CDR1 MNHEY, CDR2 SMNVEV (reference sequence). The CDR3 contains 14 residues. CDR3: CASSFLGTGNIQYF. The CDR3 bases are TGTGCCAGCAGTTTCCTCGGGACAGGGAACATTCAGTACTTC.